This T cell receptor beta chain came from a study of blood T cell repertoires in COVID-19. Whole-study context: COVID-19 samples from acute and convalescent phases originated in the United States, Italy and Spain. PBMCs, B-cell-depleted T cells, or T cells were the source of the cDNA or gDNA that made up the material.

As handled by the study authors: Nucleated cell counts were estimated from reference gene primer amplification. The data were produced by immunoSEQ multiplex PCR, yet TCRdb's version contains in-frame clones alone and is incomplete. V, J and clone size were drawn from that table, and D and trimming were deduced from the DNA. The data hold 45,000 to 70,000 clones, with 81% observed a single time. This CDR3 is built from 18 residues. Germline V gives CDR1 LNHDA, CDR2 SQIVND (reference sequence). V shed 5 bases, J shed 7 bases, and the junction held 12 bases outside the gene matches. The chain has TRBV19 and TRBJ2-1, with 15 bases matching TRBD2. Source material: peripheral blood. This TCR was sampled from a woman older than 75 with active or convalescent COVID-19. In nucleotides, the CDR3 is TGTGCCAGTAGTCAGCCCCCGGGACTAGCGGGGGGCGGGAATGAGCAGTTCTTC. Translated, it gives CASSQPPGLAGGGNEQFF.